The 10 T cell receptor beta chains below were found in one sample sequenced in a study of blood T cell repertoires in COVID-19. The protocol was immunoSEQ multiplex PCR, while the TCRdb copy is restricted to in-frame clones and leaves out a portion. The top ten clones hold about 3.7% of a sample with some 160,000 clones, about four fifths of them seen once. The specimen sequenced was PBMCs or T cells enriched from blood (not recorded which). All receptors derive from a woman aged 55-69 years who had recovered from COVID-19.

V is TRBV29-1 and J is TRBJ2-2, with a tentative D call TRBD2 (5 bases). This CDR3 region has 11 residues. Germline V CDR1 and CDR2: SQVTM, ANQGSEA. Trimming stripped 5 bases from V and 7 bases from J, with 8 bases between. The CDR3 spells CSVPAGGELFF. CDR3 nucleotides: TGCAGCGTTCCGGCGGGCGGGGAGCTGTTTTTT.

This CDR3 is CASSMEGAAGYTF. CDR3 in DNA: TGTGCCAGTAGTATGGAGGGGGCGGCCGGCTACACCTTC. The chain couples TRBV19 to TRBJ1-2; 7 bases align to TRBD1. Germline trimming cut 3 bases from V and 8 bases from J; bases unmatched to any gene: 6. The CDR3 length is 13 residues. The germline V gene encodes CDR1 LNHDA and CDR2 SQIVND (reference sequence).

The rearrangement joins TRBV5-4 to TRBJ1-2; 7 bases fit TRBD1. V shed 1 base, J shed 1 base, and the junction held 4 bases outside the gene matches. CDR3 length equals 15 residues. CDR1 is SGHNT and CDR2 is YYREEE in the germline V gene (reference sequence). CDR3 coding DNA: TGTGCCAGCAGCTTGCAAGGGGGCGATAACTATGGCTACACCTTC. Its translation: CASSLQGGDNYGYTF.

This chain joins TRBV6-6 and TRBJ2-6; D is ambiguous. The CDR3 contains 15 residues. V gave up 0 bases and J gave up 2 bases, with 5 bases separating them. The germline gives CDR1 MNHNY, CDR2 SVGAGI (reference sequence). The DNA of the CDR3 is TGTGCCAGCAGTTACTCGATAGCTGGGGCCAACGTCCTGACTTTC. Its translation: CASSYSIAGANVLTF.

The chain links TRBV5-1 to TRBJ1-1; TRBD1 matches 9 bases. There are 18 residues in the CDR3. The V gene end was trimmed by 4 bases and the J gene end by 2 bases; junction bases not matched to a gene: 15. Germline loops: CDR1 SGHRS, CDR2 YFSETQ. The CDR3 region has the DNA TGCGCCAGCAGCCAATTCGGACAGGGGCGATCCCTAAACACTGAAGCTTTCTTT. Protein sequence: CASSQFGQGRSLNTEAFF.

V and J are TRBV18 and TRBJ1-1; 7 bases fit TRBD1. The junction had 10 bases not matched to a gene; V was cut back by 6 bases and J by 0 bases. CDR1 is KGHSH, CDR2 LQKENI, per germline. The CDR3 extends over 16 amino acids. This CDR3 is CASSSNPGTVNTEAFF. DNA of the CDR3: TGTGCCAGCTCTTCCAACCCCGGGACAGTGAACACTGAAGCTTTCTTT.

The chain links TRBV14 to TRBJ1-6; D remains ambiguous. Trimming pared 1 base from V and 11 bases from J, leaving 12 bases between. The CDR3 loop spans 14 amino acids. CDR1 is SGHDN, CDR2 FVKESK, per germline. Here the CDR3 DNA reads TGTGCCAGCAGCCAAGCAGGTCGCCTGGCACCCCTCCACTTT. Its protein is CASSQAGRLAPLHF.

V usage is TRBV28 and J usage is TRBJ1-4; D is unresolved. The ends were cut back, 6 bases at V and 3 bases at J, with 17 bases in the middle. The germline V gene encodes CDR1 MDHEN and CDR2 SYDVKM. CDR3 size: 16 residues. The CDR3 DNA is TGTGCCAGCAGCCTACATCCGGGGAATCCTAATGAAAAACTGTTTTTT. It is translated as CASSLHPGNPNEKLFF.

J is TRBJ2-3 and V is TRBV24-1, with D possibly TRBD1 on 5 matching bases. Germline lookup yields CDR1 KGHDR and CDR2 SFDVKD. The V end was cut by 0 bases, the J end by 0 bases, with 9 bases between. This CDR3 is built from 16 residues. The CDR3, as DNA: TGTGCCACCAGTGATTTGGGGGCCCTGAGCACAGATACGCAGTATTTT. It encodes CATSDLGALSTDTQYF.

V and J are TRBV10-2 and TRBJ2-1; TRBD2 aligns across 10 bases. Losses at the gene ends were 6 bases for V and 0 bases for J; bases not matched to a gene: 5. Germline lookup yields CDR1 WSHSY and CDR2 SAAADI. This CDR3 is 16 amino acids long. CDR3 bases: TGCGCCAGCAGGCTTATAGCGGGGGGCTCCTACAATGAGCAGTTCTTC. It encodes CASRLIAGGSYNEQFF.